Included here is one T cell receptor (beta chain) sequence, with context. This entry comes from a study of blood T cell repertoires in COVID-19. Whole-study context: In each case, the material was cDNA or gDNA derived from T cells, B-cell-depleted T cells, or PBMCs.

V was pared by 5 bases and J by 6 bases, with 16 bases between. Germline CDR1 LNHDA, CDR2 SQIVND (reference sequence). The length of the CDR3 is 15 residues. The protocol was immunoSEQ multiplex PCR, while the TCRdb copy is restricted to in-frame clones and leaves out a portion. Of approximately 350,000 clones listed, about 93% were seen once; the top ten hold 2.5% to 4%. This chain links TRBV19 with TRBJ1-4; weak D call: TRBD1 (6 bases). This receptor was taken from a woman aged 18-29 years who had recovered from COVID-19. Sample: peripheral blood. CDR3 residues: CASSGWTEKYEKLFF. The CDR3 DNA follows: TGTGCCAGTAGTGGTTGGACAGAGAAGTATGAAAAACTGTTTTTT.